This record concerns one T cell receptor (beta chain) sequence. The table lists this clonotype with a few counts. It lacks a known antigen. No clone much larger than this one lies a single base away; base qualities are absent. These data are taken from a study of post-analysis software for immune sequencing data (dated by TCRdb to the mid-2010s). Describing the broader study: Recorded disease courses included relapsing-remitting, secondary progressive and progressive-relapsing multiple sclerosis, with some patients lacking subtype annotation. Patient repertoires were compared against roughly 12 previously published healthy control repertoires from donors aged about 6 to 25 years. A subset of samples was prepared in parallel using single-end sample barcoding, then pooled and co-amplified after Illumina adapter ligation.

The paper's findings and limits, for the study overall: Direct clustering with F measure revealed strong co-clustering of samples prepared in the same batch, which led to a batch-effect correction. Patients showed significantly higher frequencies than controls for a handful of TRBV segments, among them TRBV5-6, TRBV5-1 and TRBV20-1. Significantly lower normalized Chao1 diversity was found in multiple sclerosis patients than in controls, suggesting substantial peripheral T-cell clonal expansion. The control group was slightly older than the multiple sclerosis patient group.

There are 13 amino acids in the CDR3, from cysteine to phenylalanine inclusive. Left in the record is the CDR3 DNA by itself, 39 bases read in frame from the first base. The germline V gene provides CDR1 MNHEY and CDR2 SVGEGT. Here V drops 6 bases and J drops 9 bases, and the junction holds 3 bases not matched to any gene. TCR beta repertoires were profiled from peripheral blood of roughly 13 young patients with multiple sclerosis to demonstrate the VDJtools post-analysis software. Multiple sclerosis patients were children and adolescents aged roughly 6 to 15 years. The receptor library was made with PCR. The sequencing machine was an Illumina HiSeq 2500. To reduce PCR and sequencing biases, unique molecular identifiers were incorporated into the TCR beta cDNA libraries. Per 1 to 10 million input T cells, approximately 500,000 cDNA molecules were obtained, such that each molecule approximated one T cell. The same protocol used for the earlier healthy control dataset was applied to prepare and sequence the patient libraries. Samples belonging to the same batch were prepared together, multiplexed and sequenced on a shared HiSeq lane. The paper's processing steps were these. Raw barcoded reads were processed with MIGEC, and single-read molecular identifier groups were discarded before consensus assembly and CDR3 extraction. VDJtools was used for post-analysis of the clonotype tables, with diversity normalized by down-sampling every dataset to the smallest sample size. To correct batch-related cross-sample contamination, repertoire overlap clustering matched CDR3 amino acid sequences but not nucleotide sequences. TCRdb reprocessed the public reads (quality trimming at Q25 with fastp, clone calling with MiXCR) and kept in-frame beta chains. Records with the same CDR3 protein are collapsed into one entry carrying the most frequent genes and DNA. The V and J calls shown here were made by TCRdb, not taken from the authors' results. The sample yields around 400,000 distinct CDR3 sequences; less than 40% were counted once. The ten biggest clones cover roughly 12% of the sample.

The sample was blood. This receptor chain uses TRBV6-2 or TRBV6-3 and TRBJ1-6, with 9 middle bases fitting TRBD1. The TCR was taken from a girl aged 10 to 17 with multiple sclerosis. The DNA sequence is given as TGTGCCAGCAGACAGGGGGCAGGTTCACCCCTCCACTTT. Translation gives CASRQGAGSPLHF.